The 12 T cell receptor beta chains below come from one sample, sequenced in a study of blood T cells in healthy people across ages. It was with a sample-barcoded 5' primer and a J-beta primer mix that a second PCR of roughly 6 to 12 cycles was run. From the 5' RACE reads, TCRdb called clonotypes with MiXCR, one entry per CDR3 protein. The sample has 900,000 to 950,000 distinct CDR3 sequences, around 29% seen once. The same data also went into a second study, on T cells of mothers and their children.

Sequencing was carried out using blood. The receptors were sampled from a woman aged 40 to 49 in good health.

This clonotype was found many times. This chain uses TRBV10-3 with TRBJ1-4, with D unclear. CDR3 length equals 14 residues. V was shortened by 0 bases and J by 6 bases, with 8 bases between the two germline ends. Germline V CDR1 and CDR2: ENHRY, SYGVKD. CDR3 amino acids: CAISESFGYEKLFF. In nucleotides, the CDR3 is TGTGCCATCAGTGAGTCGTTTGGGTATGAAAAACTGTTTTTT.

Points on this clonotype: The germline gene is not matched at one end of the junction; a read error may be the cause. The rearrangement links TRBV7-7 to TRBJ2-5, with D tentatively TRBD2 (6 bases). The CDR3 spans 16 residues. Germline CDR1 and CDR2: SSHAT and FNYEAQ (reference sequence). CDR3 coding DNA: TGTGCTAGCAGCACCGGAGGGACGATGGGGAGGGAGACCCAGTACTTC. It specifies CASSTGGTMGRETQYF.

This clonotype was counted many times. V usage is TRBV7-6 and J usage is TRBJ2-7; 7 bases agree with TRBD1. The CDR3 runs 13 residues. Unmatched junction bases numbered 5, after V lost 5 bases and J lost 4 bases. From germline, CDR1 is SGHVS and CDR2 FNYEAQ. The CDR3 DNA follows: TGTGCCAGCAGCCCCGGGGACAGATACGAGCAGTACTTC. Encoded protein: CASSPGDRYEQYF. Together with reference TRBV7-6 and TRBJ2-7, the CDR3 gives the full variable domain: GAGVSQSPRYKVTKRGQDVALRCDPISGHVSLYWYRQALGQGPEFLTYFNYEAQQDKSGLPNDRFSAERPEGSISTLTIQRTEQRDSAMYRCASSPGDRYEQYFGPGTRLTVT.

In its sample, this clonotype was seen a few times. The chain combines TRBV20-1 with TRBJ2-5, with D tentatively TRBD1 or TRBD2 (5 bases each). V was shortened by 8 bases and J by 7 bases, with 20 bases between the two germline ends. This CDR3 region has 13 residues. Germline V gene data show CDR1 as DFQATT and CDR2 as SNEGSKA (reference sequence). The CDR3 loop reads CSPLGVRGGTQYF. The CDR3 DNA follows: TGCAGTCCACTAGGGGTTCGGGGTGGGACCCAGTACTTC.

The genes are TRBV9 and TRBJ2-1; D may match TRBD1 or TRBD2 (5 bases each). Looked up from germline, CDR1 is SGDLS and CDR2 is YYNGEE. With 4 bases removed from V and 9 bases from J, the gap between germline ends came to 17 bases. This CDR3 region has 14 residues. For the CDR3, the DNA is TGTGCCAGCAGCATGGGGGAACTCCGCCCTGAGCAGTTCTTC. This gives the protein CASSMGELRPEQFF.

This clonotype was seen more than once but under ten times. The chain recombines TRBV7-6 with TRBJ1-2, with 7 positions matching TRBD1. This CDR3 has 17 amino acids. Per germline, CDR1 SGHVS and CDR2 FNYEAQ. V shed 7 bases, J shed 8 bases, and the junction held 22 bases outside the gene matches. CDR3 sequence reads: CASTIRGRQGHLKGYTF. CDR3 DNA: TGTGCCAGCACCATTAGAGGGCGACAGGGACATTTAAAGGGCTACACCTTC.

Worth noting for this clonotype: A junction end diverges from the germline sequence, so it may reflect a read error. The chain combines TRBV12-3 or TRBV12-4 with TRBJ2-3, with 11 nucleotides matching TRBD2. The CDR3 has 15 amino acids. As DNA, the CDR3 is TGTGCCAGCAGTCGTAGCGGGGGGGGCGCAGATGCGCAGTATTTT. Translation gives CASSRSGGGADAQYF.

The rearrangement joins TRBV10-3 to TRBJ2-1; 9 bases are a match to TRBD2. Germline loops: CDR1 ENHRY, CDR2 SYGVKD. V lost 0 bases to trimming and J lost 6 bases; unmatched junction nucleotides: 9. The length of the CDR3 is 17 residues. CDR3 in DNA: TGTGCCATCAGTGAGTCTGGTCTAGCGGGGCAGGGCAATGAGCAGTTCTTC. Its translation is CAISESGLAGQGNEQFF.

This clonotype has only a few counts. The chain employs TRBV7-2 and TRBJ2-5, with D possibly TRBD2 on 6 matching bases. CDR3 size: 12 residues. Germline values: CDR1 SGHTA, CDR2 FQGNSA. V was shortened by 4 bases and J by 5 bases, with 8 bases between the two germline ends. This chain's CDR3 is CASSSSGETQYF. CDR3 bases: TGTGCCAGCAGCTCAAGCGGGGAGACCCAGTACTTC.

The gene calls are TRBV7-2 and TRBJ1-2, with D tentatively TRBD1 (5 bases). Trimming cost V 6 bases and J 6 bases, with 29 bases left between them. Germline V CDR1 and CDR2: SGHTA, FQGNSA. CDR3 length: 18 amino acids. CDR3 in DNA: TGTGCCAGCAGTTTTACTCCCGGGACCCGCGCCGGGTTGAATGGCTACACCTTC. Its protein is CASSFTPGTRAGLNGYTF.

V is TRBV4-1 and J is TRBJ2-2, with D tentatively TRBD1 or TRBD2 (6 bases each). CDR1 is MGHRA and CDR2 is YSYEKL in the germline V gene. The CDR3 runs to 18 residues. Trimming took 3 bases from V and 1 from J, leaving 18 bases between them. The CDR3 DNA follows: TGCGCCAGCAGCCAGGGGGCGGAAGGAGCGGGGAACACCGGGGAGCTGTTTTTT. This codes for CASSQGAEGAGNTGELFF.

There are a few counts of this clonotype. A much larger clone sits a single nucleotide away, making a read error possible. The V gene is TRBV6-2 or TRBV6-3, the J gene TRBJ1-1; a weak D match, TRBD1 (6 bases). The CDR3 length is 14 residues. Germline-derived CDR1 and CDR2 are MNHEY and SVGEGT. V lost 6 bases and J 12 bases, leaving 23 bases between the germline ends. The CDR3 loop reads CASRRTERGPASFF. The CDR3 region has the DNA TGTGCCAGCAGGAGGACAGAGCGCGGCCCGGCGTCTTTCTTT.